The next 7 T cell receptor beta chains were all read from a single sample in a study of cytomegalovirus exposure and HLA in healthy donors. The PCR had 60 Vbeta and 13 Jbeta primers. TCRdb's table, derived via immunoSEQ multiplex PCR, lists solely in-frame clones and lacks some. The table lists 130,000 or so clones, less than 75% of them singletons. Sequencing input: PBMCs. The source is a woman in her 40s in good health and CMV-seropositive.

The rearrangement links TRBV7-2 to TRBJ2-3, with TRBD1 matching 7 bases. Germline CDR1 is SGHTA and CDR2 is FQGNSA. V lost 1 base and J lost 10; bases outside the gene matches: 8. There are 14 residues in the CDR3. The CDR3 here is CASSLDRGRCSQYF. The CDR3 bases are TGTGCCAGCAGCTTAGACAGGGGAAGGTGCTCGCAGTATTTT.

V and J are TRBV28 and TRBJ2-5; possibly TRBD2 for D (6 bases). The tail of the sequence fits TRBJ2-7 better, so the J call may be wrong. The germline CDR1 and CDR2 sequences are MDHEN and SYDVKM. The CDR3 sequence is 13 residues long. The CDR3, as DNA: TGTGCCAGCTCGCGGGAAAAGACCTACGAGCAGTACTTC. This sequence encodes CASSREKTYEQYF.

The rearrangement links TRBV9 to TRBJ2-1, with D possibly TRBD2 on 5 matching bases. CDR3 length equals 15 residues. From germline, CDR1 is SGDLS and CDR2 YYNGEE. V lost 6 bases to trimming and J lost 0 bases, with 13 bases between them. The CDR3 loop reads CASTYQSGSYNEQFF. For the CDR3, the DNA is TGTGCCAGCACGTACCAAAGCGGCTCCTACAATGAGCAGTTCTTC.

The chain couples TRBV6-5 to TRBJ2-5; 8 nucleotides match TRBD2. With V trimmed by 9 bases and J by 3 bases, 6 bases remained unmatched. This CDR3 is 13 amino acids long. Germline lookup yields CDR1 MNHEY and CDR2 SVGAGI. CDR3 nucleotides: TGTGCCAGTAGGGAACTAGCGGAAGAGACCCAGTACTTC. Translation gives CASRELAEETQYF.

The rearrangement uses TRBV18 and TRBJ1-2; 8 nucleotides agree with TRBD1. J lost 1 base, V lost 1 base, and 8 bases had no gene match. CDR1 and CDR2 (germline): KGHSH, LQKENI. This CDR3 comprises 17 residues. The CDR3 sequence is CASSPLLGQGINYGYTF. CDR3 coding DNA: TGTGCCAGCTCACCACTCCTAGGACAGGGAATTAACTATGGCTACACCTTC.

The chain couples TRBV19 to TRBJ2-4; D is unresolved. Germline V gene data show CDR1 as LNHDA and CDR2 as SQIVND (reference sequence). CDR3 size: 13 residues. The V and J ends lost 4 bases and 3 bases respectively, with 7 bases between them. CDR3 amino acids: CASSSGDKNIQYF. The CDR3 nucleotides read TGTGCCAGTAGTAGCGGAGACAAAAACATTCAGTACTTC.

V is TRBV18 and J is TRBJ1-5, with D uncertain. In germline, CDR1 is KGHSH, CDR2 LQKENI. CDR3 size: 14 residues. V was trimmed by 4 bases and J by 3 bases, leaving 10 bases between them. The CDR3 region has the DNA TGTGCCAGCTCACTTGACACGCACAATCAGCCCCAGCATTTT. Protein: CASSLDTHNQPQHF.